The sample holds a few counts of the clone carrying this TCR beta chain. Its antigen remains unidentified. The data are from a study of post-analysis software for immune sequencing data. Turning to the study itself: Clinical courses comprised relapsing-remitting, secondary progressive and progressive-relapsing multiple sclerosis. Study outcomes and limitations: Controls showed significantly higher normalized Chao1 diversity than did multiple sclerosis patients. Included in a set of four or five TRBV segments more frequent in patients than controls were TRBV5-6, TRBV5-1 and TRBV20-1. Samples from a shared batch, those prepared together, strongly co-clustered by F measure.

Prepared TCR beta cDNA libraries contained unique molecular identifiers. The source material, about 0.9 to 11 million T cells, gave rise to approximately 520,000 cDNA molecules. TCRdb reprocessed the PCR reads via MiXCR and lists one record per CDR3 protein. The sample consists of 650,000 to 900,000 distinct CDR3 sequences, more than 45% of them appearing once. In germline, CDR1 is MGHRA, CDR2 YSYEKL. Trimming left V 0 bases short and J 5 bases short, with 18 bases between. The CDR3 spans 17 residues. This TCR came from a girl aged 5 to 17 with multiple sclerosis. Sequenced material: blood. This rearrangement joins TRBV4-1 to TRBJ2-3, with D perhaps matching TRBD1 or TRBD2 (7 bases each). In DNA, the CDR3 is TGCGCCAGCAGCCAAGAAGAGGGGAGGGGGCGCATAGATACGCAGTATTTT. It translates to CASSQEEGRGRIDTQYF.